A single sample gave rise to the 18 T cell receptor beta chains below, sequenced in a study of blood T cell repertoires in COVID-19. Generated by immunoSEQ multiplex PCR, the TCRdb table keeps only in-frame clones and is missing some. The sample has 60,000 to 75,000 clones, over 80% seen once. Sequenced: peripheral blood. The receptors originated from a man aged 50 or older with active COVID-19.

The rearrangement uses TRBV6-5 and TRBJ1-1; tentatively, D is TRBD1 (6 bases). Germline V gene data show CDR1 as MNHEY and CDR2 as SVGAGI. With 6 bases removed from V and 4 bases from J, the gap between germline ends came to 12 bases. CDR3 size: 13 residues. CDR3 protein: CASRHRDTTEAFF. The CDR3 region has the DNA TGTGCCAGCAGACACAGGGATACCACTGAAGCTTTCTTT.

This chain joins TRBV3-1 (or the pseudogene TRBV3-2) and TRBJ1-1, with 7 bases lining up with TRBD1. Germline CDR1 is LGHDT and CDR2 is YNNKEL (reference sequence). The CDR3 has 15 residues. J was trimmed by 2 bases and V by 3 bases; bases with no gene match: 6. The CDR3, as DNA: TGTGCCAGCAGCCAGTATACAGGGGTTAACACTGAAGCTTTCTTT. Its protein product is CASSQYTGVNTEAFF.

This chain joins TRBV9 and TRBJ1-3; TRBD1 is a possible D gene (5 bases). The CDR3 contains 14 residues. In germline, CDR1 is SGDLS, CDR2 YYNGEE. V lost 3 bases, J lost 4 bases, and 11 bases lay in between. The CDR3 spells CASSARTPGNTIYF. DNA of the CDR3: TGTGCCAGCAGCGCCCGGACACCAGGAAACACCATATATTTT.

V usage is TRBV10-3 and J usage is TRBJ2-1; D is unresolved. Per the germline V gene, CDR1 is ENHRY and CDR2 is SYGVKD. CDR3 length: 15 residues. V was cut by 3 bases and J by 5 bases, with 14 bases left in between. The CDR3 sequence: CAISDPTARNNEQFF. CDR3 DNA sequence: TGTGCCATCAGTGACCCAACGGCGAGGAACAATGAGCAGTTCTTC.

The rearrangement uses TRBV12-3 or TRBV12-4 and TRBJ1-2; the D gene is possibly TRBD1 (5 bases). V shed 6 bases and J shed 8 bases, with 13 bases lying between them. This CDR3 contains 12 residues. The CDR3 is CASSETASGYTF. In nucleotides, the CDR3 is TGTGCCAGCAGCGAGACAGCGAGCGGCTACACCTTC.

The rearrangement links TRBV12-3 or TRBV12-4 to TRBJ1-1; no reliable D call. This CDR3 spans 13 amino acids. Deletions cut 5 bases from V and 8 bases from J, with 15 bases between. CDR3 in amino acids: CASSVDTAREAFF. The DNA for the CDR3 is TGTGCCAGCAGTGTTGACACTGCCAGGGAAGCTTTCTTT.

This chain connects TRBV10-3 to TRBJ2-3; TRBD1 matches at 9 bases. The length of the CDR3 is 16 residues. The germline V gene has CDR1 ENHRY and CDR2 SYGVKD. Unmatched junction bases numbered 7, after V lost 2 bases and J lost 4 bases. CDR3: CAISEPTRTGADTQYF. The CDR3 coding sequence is TGTGCCATCAGTGAGCCAACCCGGACAGGGGCAGATACGCAGTATTTT.

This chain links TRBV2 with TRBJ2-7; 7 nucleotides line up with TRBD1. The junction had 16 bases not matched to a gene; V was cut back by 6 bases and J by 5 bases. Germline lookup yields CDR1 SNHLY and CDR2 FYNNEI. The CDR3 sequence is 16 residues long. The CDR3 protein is CASSVTGADWWNEQYF. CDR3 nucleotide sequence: TGTGCCAGCAGCGTTACAGGGGCTGACTGGTGGAACGAGCAGTACTTC.

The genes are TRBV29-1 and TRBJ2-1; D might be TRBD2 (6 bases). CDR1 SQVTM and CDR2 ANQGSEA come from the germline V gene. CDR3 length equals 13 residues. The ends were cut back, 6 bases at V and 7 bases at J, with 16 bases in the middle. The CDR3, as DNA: TGCAGCGTGGCACCGGGACTTCCAAATGAGCAGTTCTTC. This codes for CSVAPGLPNEQFF.

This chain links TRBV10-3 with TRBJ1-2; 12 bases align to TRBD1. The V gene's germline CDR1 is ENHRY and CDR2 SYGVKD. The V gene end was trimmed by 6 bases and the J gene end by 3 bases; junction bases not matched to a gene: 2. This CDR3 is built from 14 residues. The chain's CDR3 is CAIRGTGGDYGYTF. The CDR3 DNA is TGTGCCATCAGGGGGACAGGGGGCGACTATGGCTACACCTTC.

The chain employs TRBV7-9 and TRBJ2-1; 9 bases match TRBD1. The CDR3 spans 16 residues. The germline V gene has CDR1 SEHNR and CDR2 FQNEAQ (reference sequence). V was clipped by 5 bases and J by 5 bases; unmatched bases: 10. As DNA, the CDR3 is TGTGCCAGCAGCGTCACCCGAGACAGGGGGAACAATGAGCAGTTCTTC. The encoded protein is CASSVTRDRGNNEQFF.

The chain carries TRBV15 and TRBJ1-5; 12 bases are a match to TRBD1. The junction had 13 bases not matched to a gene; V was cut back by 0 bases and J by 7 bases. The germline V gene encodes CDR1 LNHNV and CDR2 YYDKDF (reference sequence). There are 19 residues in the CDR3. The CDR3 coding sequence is TGTGCCACCAGCAGAGATAGGGGACAGGGGGCGGGTTTCCGACAGCCCCAGCATTTT. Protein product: CATSRDRGQGAGFRQPQHF. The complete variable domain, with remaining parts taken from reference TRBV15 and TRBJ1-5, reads DAMVIQNPRYQVTQFGKPVTLSCSQTLNHNVMYWYQQKSSQAPKLLFHYYDKDFNNEADTPDNFQSRRPNTSFCFLDIRSPGLGDTAMYLCATSRDRGQGAGFRQPQHFGDGTRLSIL.

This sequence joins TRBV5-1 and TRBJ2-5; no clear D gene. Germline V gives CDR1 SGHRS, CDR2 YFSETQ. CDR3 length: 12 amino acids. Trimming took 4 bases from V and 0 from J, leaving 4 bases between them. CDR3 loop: CASSPNQETQYF. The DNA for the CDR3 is TGCGCCAGCAGCCCAAACCAAGAGACCCAGTACTTC.

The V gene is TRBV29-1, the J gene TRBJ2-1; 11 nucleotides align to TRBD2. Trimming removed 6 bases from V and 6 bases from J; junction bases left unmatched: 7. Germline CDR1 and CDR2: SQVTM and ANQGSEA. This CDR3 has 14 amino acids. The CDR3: CSVTGLAVSNEQFF. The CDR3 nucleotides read TGCAGCGTGACGGGACTAGCGGTCTCCAATGAGCAGTTCTTC.

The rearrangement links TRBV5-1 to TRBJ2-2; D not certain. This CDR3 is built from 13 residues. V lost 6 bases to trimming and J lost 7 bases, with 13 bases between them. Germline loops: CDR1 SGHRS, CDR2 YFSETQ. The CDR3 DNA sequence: TGCGCCAGCAACGCCCGGAGCAGCGGGGAGCTGTTTTTT. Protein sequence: CASNARSSGELFF.

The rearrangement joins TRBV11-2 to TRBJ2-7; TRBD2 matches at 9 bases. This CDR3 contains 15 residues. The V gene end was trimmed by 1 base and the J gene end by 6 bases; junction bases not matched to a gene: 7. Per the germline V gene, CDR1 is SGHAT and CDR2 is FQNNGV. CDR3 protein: CASSLGAGGGTEQYF. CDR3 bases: TGTGCCAGCAGCTTAGGAGCGGGAGGAGGGACCGAGCAGTACTTC.

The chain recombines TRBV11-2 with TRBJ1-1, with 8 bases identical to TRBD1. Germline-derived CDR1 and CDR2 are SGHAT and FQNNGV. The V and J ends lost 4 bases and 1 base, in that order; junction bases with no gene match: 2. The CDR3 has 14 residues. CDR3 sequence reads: CASSSGTGNTEAFF. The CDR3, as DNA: TGTGCCAGCAGCTCCGGGACAGGGAACACTGAAGCTTTCTTT.

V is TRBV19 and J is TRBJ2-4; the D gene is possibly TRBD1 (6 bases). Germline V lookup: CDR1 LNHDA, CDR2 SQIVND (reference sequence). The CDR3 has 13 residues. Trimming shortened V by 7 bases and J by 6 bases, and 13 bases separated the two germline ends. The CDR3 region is CASTTGLGNIQYF. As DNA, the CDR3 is TGTGCCAGTACAACAGGGTTGGGAAACATTCAGTACTTC.